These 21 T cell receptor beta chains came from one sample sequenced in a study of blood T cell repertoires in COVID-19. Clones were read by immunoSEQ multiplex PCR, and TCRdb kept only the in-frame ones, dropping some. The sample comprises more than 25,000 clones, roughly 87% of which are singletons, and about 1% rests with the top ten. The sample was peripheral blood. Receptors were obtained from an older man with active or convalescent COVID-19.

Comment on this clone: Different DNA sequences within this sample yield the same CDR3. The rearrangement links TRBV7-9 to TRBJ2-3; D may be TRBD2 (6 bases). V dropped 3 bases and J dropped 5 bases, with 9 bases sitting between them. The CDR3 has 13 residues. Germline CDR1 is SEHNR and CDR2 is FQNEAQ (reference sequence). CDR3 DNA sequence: TGTGCCAGCAGCTTTGGGGGAGGAGATACGCAGTATTTT. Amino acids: CASSFGGGDTQYF.

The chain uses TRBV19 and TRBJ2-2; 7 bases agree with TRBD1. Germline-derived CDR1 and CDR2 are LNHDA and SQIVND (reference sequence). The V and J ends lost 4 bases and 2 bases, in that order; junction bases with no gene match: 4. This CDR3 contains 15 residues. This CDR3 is CASSTGTVNTGELFF. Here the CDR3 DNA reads TGTGCCAGTAGTACCGGGACAGTTAACACCGGGGAGCTGTTTTTT.

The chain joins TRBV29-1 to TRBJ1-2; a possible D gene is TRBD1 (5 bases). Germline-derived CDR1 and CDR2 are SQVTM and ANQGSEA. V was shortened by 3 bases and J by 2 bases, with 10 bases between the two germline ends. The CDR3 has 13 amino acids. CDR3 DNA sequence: TGCAGCGTTGACGTCAGGGAAAACTATGGCTACACCTTC. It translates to CSVDVRENYGYTF.

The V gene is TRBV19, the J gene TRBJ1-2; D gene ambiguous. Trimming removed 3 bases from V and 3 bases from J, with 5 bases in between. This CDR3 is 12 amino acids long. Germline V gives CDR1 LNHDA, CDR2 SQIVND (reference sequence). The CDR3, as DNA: TGTGCCAGTAGTATCCCGGACTATGGCTACACCTTC. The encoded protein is CASSIPDYGYTF.

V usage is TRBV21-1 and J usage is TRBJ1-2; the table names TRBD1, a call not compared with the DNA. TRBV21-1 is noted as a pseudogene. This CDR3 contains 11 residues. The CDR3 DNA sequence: TGTTGGACAGGGGCGGGCTATGGCTACACCTTC. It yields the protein CWTGAGYGYTF.

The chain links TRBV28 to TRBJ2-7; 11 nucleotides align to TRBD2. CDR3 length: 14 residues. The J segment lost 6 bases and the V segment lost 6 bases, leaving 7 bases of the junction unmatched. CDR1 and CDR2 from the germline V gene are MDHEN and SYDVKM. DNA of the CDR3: TGTGCCAGCAGCCGTCAGGGACTAGCGGCCGAGCAGTACTTC. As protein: CASSRQGLAAEQYF.

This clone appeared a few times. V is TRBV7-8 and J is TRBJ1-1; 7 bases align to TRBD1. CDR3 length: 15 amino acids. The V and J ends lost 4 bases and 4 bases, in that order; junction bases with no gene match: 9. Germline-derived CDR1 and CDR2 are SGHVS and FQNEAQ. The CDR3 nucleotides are TGTGCCAGCAGCTCTCTACAGGGGCGTGGCACTGAAGCTTTCTTT. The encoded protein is CASSSLQGRGTEAFF.

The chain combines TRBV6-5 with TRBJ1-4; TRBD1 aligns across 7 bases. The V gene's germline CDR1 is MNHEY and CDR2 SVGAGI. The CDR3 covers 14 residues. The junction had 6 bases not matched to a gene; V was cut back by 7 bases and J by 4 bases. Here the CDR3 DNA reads TGTGCCAGCATTAGCAGGGGGTATAATGAAAAACTGTTTTTT. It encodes CASISRGYNEKLFF.

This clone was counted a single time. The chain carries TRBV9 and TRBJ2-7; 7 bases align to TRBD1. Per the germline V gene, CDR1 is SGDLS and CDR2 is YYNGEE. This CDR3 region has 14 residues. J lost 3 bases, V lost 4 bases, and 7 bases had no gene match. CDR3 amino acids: CASSPSHRGYEQYF. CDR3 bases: TGTGCCAGCAGCCCGTCGCACAGGGGCTACGAGCAGTACTTC.

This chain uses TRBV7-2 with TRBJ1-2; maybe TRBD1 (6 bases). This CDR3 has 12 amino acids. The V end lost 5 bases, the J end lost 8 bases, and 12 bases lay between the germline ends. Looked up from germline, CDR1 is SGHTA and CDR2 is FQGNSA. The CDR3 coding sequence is TGTGCCAGCAGCGTACAGGGCAGGGGCTACACCTTC. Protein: CASSVQGRGYTF.

The CDR3, as DNA: TGTGCCAGCAGCTTAAACCAAGTCTCAGGGTATGGCTACACCTTC. Encoded protein: CASSLNQVSGYGYTF. The chain uses TRBV7-9 and TRBJ1-2, with TRBD1 as a possible D gene (5 bases). Trimming pared 2 bases from V and 5 bases from J, leaving 15 bases between. Germline CDR1 and CDR2: SEHNR and FQNEAQ (reference sequence). The CDR3 totals 15 residues.

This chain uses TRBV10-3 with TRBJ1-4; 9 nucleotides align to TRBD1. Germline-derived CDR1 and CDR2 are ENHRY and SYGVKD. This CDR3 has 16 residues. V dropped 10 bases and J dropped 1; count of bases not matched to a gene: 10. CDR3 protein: CATRRQGGITNEKLFF. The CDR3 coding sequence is TGTGCCACTCGGCGACAGGGGGGGATAACTAATGAAAAACTGTTTTTT.

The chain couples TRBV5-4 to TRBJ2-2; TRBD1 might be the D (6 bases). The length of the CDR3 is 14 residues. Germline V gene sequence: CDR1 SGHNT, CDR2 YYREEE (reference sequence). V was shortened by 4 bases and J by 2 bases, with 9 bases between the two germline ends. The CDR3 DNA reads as TGTGCCAGCAGCACAGGGTCCAACACCGGGGAGCTGTTTTTT. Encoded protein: CASSTGSNTGELFF.

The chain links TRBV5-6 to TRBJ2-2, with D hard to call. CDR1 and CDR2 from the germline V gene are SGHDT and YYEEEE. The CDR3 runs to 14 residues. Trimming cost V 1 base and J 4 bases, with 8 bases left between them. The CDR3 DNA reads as TGTGCCAGCAGCTTGTACCCGGGCACCGGGGAGCTGTTTTTT. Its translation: CASSLYPGTGELFF.

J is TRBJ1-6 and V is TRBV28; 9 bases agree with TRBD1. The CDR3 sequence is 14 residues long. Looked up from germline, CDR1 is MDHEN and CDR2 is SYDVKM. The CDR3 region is CANSRRQGGSPLHF. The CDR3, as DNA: TGTGCAAACTCTCGCAGACAGGGGGGATCACCCCTCCACTTT.

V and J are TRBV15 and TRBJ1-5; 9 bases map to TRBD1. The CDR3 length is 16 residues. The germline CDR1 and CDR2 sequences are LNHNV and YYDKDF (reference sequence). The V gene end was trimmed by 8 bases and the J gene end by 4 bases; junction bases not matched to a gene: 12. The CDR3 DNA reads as TGTGCCACCCCCACCGTCGGACAGGGGAGGAATCAGCCCCAGCATTTT. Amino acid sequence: CATPTVGQGRNQPQHF.

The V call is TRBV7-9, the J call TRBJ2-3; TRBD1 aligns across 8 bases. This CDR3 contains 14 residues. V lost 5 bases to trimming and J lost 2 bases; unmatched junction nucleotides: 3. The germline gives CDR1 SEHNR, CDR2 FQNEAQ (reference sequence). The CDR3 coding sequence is TGTGCCAGCAGCGGGACAGGATCCACAGATACGCAGTATTTT. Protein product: CASSGTGSTDTQYF.

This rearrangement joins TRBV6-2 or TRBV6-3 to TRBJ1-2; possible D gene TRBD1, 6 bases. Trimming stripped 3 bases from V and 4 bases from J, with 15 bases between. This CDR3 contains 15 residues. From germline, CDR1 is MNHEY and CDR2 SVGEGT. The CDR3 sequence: CASSYEDRPTYGYTF. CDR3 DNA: TGTGCCAGCAGTTATGAGGACAGACCCACCTATGGCTACACCTTC.

The CDR3 DNA sequence: TGTGCCAGCTATCGGACAGGGGAGGGTCAGCCCCAGCATTTT. It codes for CASYRTGEGQPQHF. The gene calls are TRBV6-5 and TRBJ1-5; TRBD1 aligns across 9 bases. Trimming took 8 bases from V and 6 from J; bases not matched to a gene: 8. This CDR3 contains 14 residues. Germline CDR1 MNHEY, CDR2 SVGAGI.

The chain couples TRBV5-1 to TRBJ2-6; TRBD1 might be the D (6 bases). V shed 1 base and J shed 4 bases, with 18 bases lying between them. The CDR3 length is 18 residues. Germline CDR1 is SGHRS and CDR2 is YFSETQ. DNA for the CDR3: TGCGCCAGCAGCTTGCTTGGGCTGGGGGCGTCGGGGGCCAACGTCCTGACTTTC. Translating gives CASSLLGLGASGANVLTF.

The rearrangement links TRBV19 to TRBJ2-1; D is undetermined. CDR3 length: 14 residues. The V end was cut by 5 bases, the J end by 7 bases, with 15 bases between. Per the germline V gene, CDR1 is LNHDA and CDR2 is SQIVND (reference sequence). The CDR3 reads CASSPSQRRNEQFF. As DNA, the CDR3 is TGTGCCAGTAGTCCCTCTCAACGCCGGAATGAGCAGTTCTTC.